A single sample is the source of the 11 T cell receptor beta chains below, sequenced in a study of shared clonotypes between healthy human individuals. Profiled with immunoSEQ multiplex PCR; TCRdb holds only in-frame clones, not every one. The sample contains around 440,000 clones, 77% of which appear only once. The sequenced sample consisted of PBMCs. These receptors came from a woman aged 40-49 years in good health. Some clones in this sample may be carry-over from other donors' samples.

The CDR3: CASTIGVGHTEAFF. DNA of the CDR3: TGTGCCAGCACGATAGGGGTTGGGCACACTGAAGCTTTCTTT. The chain couples TRBV6-5 to TRBJ1-1; a weak D match, TRBD1 (5 bases). Germline CDR1 reads MNHEY; CDR2 reads SVGAGI. V was shortened by 7 bases and J by 3 bases, with 15 bases between the two germline ends. The CDR3 totals 14 residues.

This chain uses TRBV19 with TRBJ2-7, with 16 bases that match TRBD2. Germline trimming cut 10 bases from V and 4 bases from J; bases unmatched to any gene: 13. The length of the CDR3 is 17 residues. The germline V gene has CDR1 LNHDA and CDR2 SQIVND (reference sequence). The CDR3 protein is CATVRGLAGGPSYEQYF. CDR3 bases: TGTGCCACTGTGAGGGGACTAGCGGGAGGGCCTTCTTACGAGCAGTACTTC.

On this clone itself: Other DNA sequences of this sample code for an identical CDR3. The chain has TRBV11-2 and TRBJ2-7, with 11 bases fitting TRBD2. Trimming removed 3 bases from V and 3 bases from J; junction bases left unmatched: 4. The CDR3 runs to 15 residues. Germline loops: CDR1 SGHAT, CDR2 FQNNGV. Here the CDR3 reads CASSLGLAGGYEQYF. For the CDR3, the DNA is TGTGCCAGCAGCTTGGGGCTAGCGGGAGGCTACGAGCAGTACTTC.

This clone was observed a handful of times. The chain employs TRBV28 and TRBJ2-3, with 7 bases aligning to TRBD2. Trimming took 2 bases from V and 2 from J; bases not matched to a gene: 10. The CDR3 spans 17 residues. Germline V gene lookup returns CDR1 MDHEN and CDR2 SYDVKM. The CDR3 loop reads CASSLGRAETPTDTQYF. The CDR3 region has the DNA TGTGCCAGCAGTTTAGGGAGGGCCGAAACCCCCACAGATACGCAGTATTTT.

The chain is built from TRBV30 and TRBJ2-5; D is undetermined. Trimming shortened V by 5 bases and J by 2 bases, and 9 bases separated the two germline ends. Germline CDR1 reads GTSNPN; CDR2 reads SVGIG (reference sequence). The CDR3 is 12 residues long. As DNA, the CDR3 is TGTGCCTGGTTGGGATTACAAGAGACCCAGTACTTC. Its protein product is CAWLGLQETQYF.

The gene calls are TRBV10-3 and TRBJ2-3; 7 bases map to TRBD2. V dropped 0 bases and J dropped 4; count of bases not matched to a gene: 4. Germline assignment: CDR1 ENHRY and CDR2 SYGVKD. The CDR3 has 15 residues. The CDR3 bases are TGTGCCATCAGTGAGTCCCCCCGGGGGGCAGATACGCAGTATTTT. Protein: CAISESPRGADTQYF.

V usage is TRBV15 and J usage is TRBJ2-1; D is unclear. This CDR3 comprises 13 residues. Trimming removed 2 bases from V and 7 bases from J, with 9 bases in between. Germline assignment: CDR1 LNHNV and CDR2 YYDKDF (reference sequence). CDR3 nucleotides: TGTGCCACCAGCAGACCTCCGAAAAATGAGCAGTTCTTC. Its translation: CATSRPPKNEQFF.

This clone was observed at least ten times. The same CDR3 is also encoded by other DNA sequences in this sample. The chain links TRBV5-1 to TRBJ2-7; 9 nucleotides match TRBD2. Germline V gene sequence: CDR1 SGHRS, CDR2 YFSETQ. The CDR3 loop spans 15 amino acids. The junction had 3 bases not matched to a gene; V was cut back by 0 bases and J by 2 bases. In DNA, the CDR3 is TGCGCCAGCAGCTTGGCTAGCGGGGCCACCTACGAGCAGTACTTC. Residues: CASSLASGATYEQYF. Full variable domain (outside the CDR3, taken from reference TRBV5-1 and TRBJ2-7): KAGVTQTPRYLIKTRGQQVTLSCSPISGHRSVSWYQQTPGQGLQFLFEYFSETQRNKGNFPGRFSGRQFSNSRSEMNVSTLELGDSALYLCASSLASGATYEQYFGPGTRLTVT.

The chain has TRBV6-5 and TRBJ2-1, with 13 bases that match TRBD2. Germline assignment: CDR1 MNHEY and CDR2 SVGAGI. Trimming cost V 5 bases and J 9 bases; bases outside gene matches: 4. The CDR3 loop spans 14 amino acids. For the CDR3, the DNA is TGTGCCAGCAGTCCCTGGACTAGCGGGGGTGAGCAGTTCTTC. Protein sequence: CASSPWTSGGEQFF.

The chain combines TRBV5-6 with TRBJ1-2, with 8 bases fitting TRBD1. Germline CDR1 is SGHDT and CDR2 is YYEEEE. The CDR3 sequence is 16 residues long. J gave up 7 bases and V 0 bases, and 11 bases lay outside the gene matches. The CDR3 coding sequence is TGTGCCAGCAGCTTGGGGGGACAGGCGCCCCAGACTGGCTACACCTTC. Protein: CASSLGGQAPQTGYTF.

V gene TRBV12-2 combines with J gene TRBJ2-7; TRBD2, the table's D call, lacks a check against the DNA. TRBV12-2 has pseudogene status. The CDR3 is 10 residues long. CDR3 DNA: TGTGCAACCTGTAATTTCGAGCAGTACTTC. Protein sequence: CATCNFEQYF.